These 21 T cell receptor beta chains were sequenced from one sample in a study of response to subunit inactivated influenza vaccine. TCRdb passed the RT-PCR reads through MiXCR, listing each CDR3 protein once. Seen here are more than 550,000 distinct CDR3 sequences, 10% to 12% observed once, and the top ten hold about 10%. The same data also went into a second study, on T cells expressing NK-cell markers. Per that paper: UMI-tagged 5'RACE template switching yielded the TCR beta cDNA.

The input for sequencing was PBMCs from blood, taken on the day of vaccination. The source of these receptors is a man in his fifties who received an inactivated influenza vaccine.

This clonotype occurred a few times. As DNA, the CDR3 is TGTGCCACCCCCAGGGGGGGTCAAGAGACCCAGTACTTC. This translates into CATPRGGQETQYF. The chain links TRBV24-1 to TRBJ2-5, with D perhaps assigned TRBD1 or TRBD2 (7 bases each). CDR3 size: 13 residues. V was pared by 9 bases and J by 2 bases, with 12 bases between. Germline lookup yields CDR1 KGHDR and CDR2 SFDVKD.

CDR3 loop: CASSPRRVRGPQHF. Here the CDR3 DNA reads TGTGCCAGCAGCCCACGCAGGGTCCGGGGGCCCCAGCATTTT. V and J are TRBV7-2 and TRBJ1-5; possibly TRBD1 for D (5 bases). Germline CDR1 reads SGHTA; CDR2 reads FQGNSA. V lost 5 bases, J lost 9 bases, and 17 bases lay in between. The CDR3 is 14 amino acids. The whole variable domain, filled in from reference TRBV7-2 and TRBJ1-5, reads GAGVSQSPSNKVTEKGKDVELRCDPISGHTALYWYRQSLGQGLEFLIYFQGNSAPDKSGLPSDRFSAERTGGSVSTLTIQRTQQEDSAVYLCASSPRRVRGPQHFGDGTRLSIL.

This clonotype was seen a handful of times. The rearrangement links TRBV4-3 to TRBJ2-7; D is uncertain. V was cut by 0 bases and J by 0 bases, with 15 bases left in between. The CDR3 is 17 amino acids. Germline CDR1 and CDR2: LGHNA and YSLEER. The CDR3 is CASSQDQETDSSYEQYF. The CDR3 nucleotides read TGCGCCAGCAGCCAAGATCAGGAGACCGATAGCTCCTACGAGCAGTACTTC.

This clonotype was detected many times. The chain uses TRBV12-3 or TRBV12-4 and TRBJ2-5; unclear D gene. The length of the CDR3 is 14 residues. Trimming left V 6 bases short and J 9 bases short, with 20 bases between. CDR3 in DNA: TGTGCCAGCAGCTCCGGCCCTCAAGGGTTGGCCCAGTACTTC. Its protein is CASSSGPQGLAQYF.

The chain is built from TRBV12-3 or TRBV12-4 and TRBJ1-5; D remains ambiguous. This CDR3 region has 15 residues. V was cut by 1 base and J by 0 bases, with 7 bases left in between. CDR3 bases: TGTGCCAGCAGTTTAGTCCCCCATAGCAATCAGCCCCAGCATTTT. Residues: CASSLVPHSNQPQHF.

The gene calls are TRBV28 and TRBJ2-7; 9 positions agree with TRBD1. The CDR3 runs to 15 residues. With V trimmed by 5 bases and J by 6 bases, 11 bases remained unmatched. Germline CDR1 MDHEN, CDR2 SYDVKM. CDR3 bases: TGTGCCAGCAGTGCTCCCCCGGGACAGGGCCCCGAGCAGTACTTC. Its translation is CASSAPPGQGPEQYF.

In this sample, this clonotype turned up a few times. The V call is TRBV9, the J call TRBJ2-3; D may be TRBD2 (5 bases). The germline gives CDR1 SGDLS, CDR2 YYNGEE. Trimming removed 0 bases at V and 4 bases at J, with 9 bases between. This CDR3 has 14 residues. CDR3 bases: TGTGCCAGCAGCGTAGGAGGGTGGGCAGATACGCAGTATTTT. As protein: CASSVGGWADTQYF.

For the CDR3, the DNA is TGTGCCAGCAGCAGACTTGTTAGCGGGGGAGAGACCCAGTACTTC. Protein: CASSRLVSGGETQYF. The rearrangement uses TRBV7-2 and TRBJ2-5, with 9 positions matching TRBD2. Germline values: CDR1 SGHTA, CDR2 FQGNSA. There are 15 residues in the CDR3. V trimming: 5 bases; J trimming: 4 bases; junction bases outside the gene matches: 8.

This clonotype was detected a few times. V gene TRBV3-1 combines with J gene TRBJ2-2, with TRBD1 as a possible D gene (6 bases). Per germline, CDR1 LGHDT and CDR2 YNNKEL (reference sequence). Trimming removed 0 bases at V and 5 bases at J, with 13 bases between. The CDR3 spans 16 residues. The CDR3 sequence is CASSQDQGTTTGELFF. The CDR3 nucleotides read TGTGCCAGCAGCCAAGATCAGGGGACCACAACCGGGGAGCTGTTTTTT.

In DNA, the CDR3 is TGTGCCAGCAGTCCCCATGGGAACACTGAAGCTTTCTTT. It is translated as CASSPHGNTEAFF. The rearrangement uses TRBV12-3 or TRBV12-4 and TRBJ1-1; unclear D gene. V shed 5 bases and J shed 1 base, with 8 bases lying between them. The CDR3 contains 13 residues.

CDR3 in DNA: TGCAGTGCTAGATCCCGGGACAGGCCCGACTACGAGCAGTACTTC. Amino acid sequence: CSARSRDRPDYEQYF. The rearrangement uses TRBV20-1 and TRBJ2-7; TRBD1 agrees at 8 bases. This CDR3 has 15 amino acids. The trim removed 2 bases at V and 3 bases at J, leaving 9 bases unmatched. CDR1 DFQATT and CDR2 SNEGSKA come from the germline V gene (reference sequence).

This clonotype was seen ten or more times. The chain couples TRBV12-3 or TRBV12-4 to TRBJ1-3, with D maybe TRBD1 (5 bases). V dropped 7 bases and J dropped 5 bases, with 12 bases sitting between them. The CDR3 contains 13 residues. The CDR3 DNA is TGTGCCAGCACGACCCGGGGCCGAAACACCATATATTTT. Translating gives CASTTRGRNTIYF.

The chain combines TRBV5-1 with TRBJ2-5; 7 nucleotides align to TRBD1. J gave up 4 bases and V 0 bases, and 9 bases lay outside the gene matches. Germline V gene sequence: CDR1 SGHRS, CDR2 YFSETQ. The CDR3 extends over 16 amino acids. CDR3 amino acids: CASSLVNRGTGETQYF. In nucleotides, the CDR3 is TGCGCCAGCAGCTTGGTTAACAGGGGAACGGGAGAGACCCAGTACTTC.

The CDR3 reads CASSETDRQNEKLFF. CDR3 DNA: TGCGCCAGCAGCGAGACGGACAGACAAAATGAAAAACTGTTTTTT. The chain employs TRBV5-1 and TRBJ1-4; TRBD1 might be the D (6 bases). This CDR3 spans 15 amino acids. V gave up 4 bases and J gave up 5 bases, with 15 bases separating them. In germline, CDR1 is SGHRS, CDR2 YFSETQ.

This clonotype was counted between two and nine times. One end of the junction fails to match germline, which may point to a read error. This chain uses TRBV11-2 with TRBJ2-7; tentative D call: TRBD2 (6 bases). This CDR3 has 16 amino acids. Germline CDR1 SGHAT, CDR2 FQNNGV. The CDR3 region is CASSLGGAHAFYEQYF. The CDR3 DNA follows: TGTGCCAGCAGTTTAGGCGGGGCACACGCCTTCTACGAGCAGTACTTC.

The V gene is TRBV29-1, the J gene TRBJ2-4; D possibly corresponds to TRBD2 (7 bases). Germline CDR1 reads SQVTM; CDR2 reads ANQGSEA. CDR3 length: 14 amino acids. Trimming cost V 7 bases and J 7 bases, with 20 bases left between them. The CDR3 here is CSALEGGGMNIQYF. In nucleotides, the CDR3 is TGCAGCGCCCTTGAGGGGGGGGGCATGAACATTCAGTACTTC.

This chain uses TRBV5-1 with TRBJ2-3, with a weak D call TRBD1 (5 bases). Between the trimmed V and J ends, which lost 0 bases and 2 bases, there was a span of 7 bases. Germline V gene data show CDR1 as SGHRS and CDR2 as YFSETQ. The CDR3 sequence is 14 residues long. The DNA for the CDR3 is TGCGCCAGCAGCTTGGGGACACACACAGATACGCAGTATTTT. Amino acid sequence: CASSLGTHTDTQYF.

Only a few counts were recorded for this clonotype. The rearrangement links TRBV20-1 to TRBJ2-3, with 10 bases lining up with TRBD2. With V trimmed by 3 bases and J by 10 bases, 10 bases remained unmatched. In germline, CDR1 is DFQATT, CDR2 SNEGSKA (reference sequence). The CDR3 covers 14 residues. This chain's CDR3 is CSARREAGGSAQYF. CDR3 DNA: TGCAGTGCTAGGAGGGAAGCGGGGGGGTCGGCGCAGTATTTT.

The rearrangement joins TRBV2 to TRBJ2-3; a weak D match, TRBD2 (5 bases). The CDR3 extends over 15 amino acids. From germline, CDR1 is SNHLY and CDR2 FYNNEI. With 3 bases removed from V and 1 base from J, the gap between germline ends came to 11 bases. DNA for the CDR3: TGTGCCAGCAGTGATGGGGTTAGCGGCACAGATACGCAGTATTTT. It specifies CASSDGVSGTDTQYF.

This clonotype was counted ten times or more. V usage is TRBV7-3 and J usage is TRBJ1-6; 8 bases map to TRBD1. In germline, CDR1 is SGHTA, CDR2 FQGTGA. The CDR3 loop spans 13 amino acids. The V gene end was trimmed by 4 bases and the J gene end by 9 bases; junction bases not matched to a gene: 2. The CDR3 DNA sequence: TGTGCCAGCAGCTCGGACAGGGCTTCACCCCTCCACTTT. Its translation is CASSSDRASPLHF.

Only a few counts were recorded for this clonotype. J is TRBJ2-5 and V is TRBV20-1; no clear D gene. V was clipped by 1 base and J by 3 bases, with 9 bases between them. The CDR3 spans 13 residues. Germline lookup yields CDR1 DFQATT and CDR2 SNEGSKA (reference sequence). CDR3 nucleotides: TGCAGTGCTAGAGTTGGGCAAAAAGAGACCCAGTACTTC. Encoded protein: CSARVGQKETQYF.